This T cell receptor beta chain stems from a study of beta chain features in type 1 diabetes. General study points: Shorter templates may be favored by PCR, equally so in patients and controls.

The sequenced template was cDNA made from the entire isolated RNA. Sequencing used immunoSEQ multiplex PCR; TCRdb keeps in-frame clones, though not all of them. This table has around 240,000 clones, roughly 70% appearing once. V was cut by 8 bases and J by 5 bases, with 18 bases left in between. This CDR3 region has 14 residues. Germline lookup yields CDR1 SGHTA and CDR2 FQGNSA. Notes on this clone: The antigen is unknown.

The genes are TRBV7-2 and TRBJ2-5; perhaps D is TRBD1 or TRBD2 (6 bases each). The sample consisted of naive CD4+ T cells from blood. The source of this sequence is a man aged 30 to 45 in good health. The CDR3 loop reads CASHAMSGAETQYF. CDR3 bases: TGTGCCAGCCACGCGATGTCGGGGGCGGAGACCCAGTACTTC.